Listed here are 10 T cell receptor beta chains from one sample, sequenced in a study of cytomegalovirus exposure and HLA in healthy donors. PCR was performed using 60 Vbeta and 13 Jbeta primers. Clones were sequenced by immunoSEQ multiplex PCR, and TCRdb holds only the in-frame ones, with some missing. In the table there are about 120,000 clones, roughly a tenth of which are singletons. The specimen sequenced was PBMCs. The receptors come from a woman in her late teens or twenties in good health and CMV-seropositive.

The chain is built from TRBV2 and TRBJ2-1, with TRBD2 matching 7 bases. Germline lookup yields CDR1 SNHLY and CDR2 FYNNEI. The CDR3 runs 13 residues. The trim removed 8 bases at V and 4 bases at J, leaving 5 bases unmatched. The CDR3 protein is CASRREGYNEQFF. For the CDR3, the DNA is TGTGCCAGCCGGAGGGAGGGTTACAATGAGCAGTTCTTC.

This clone was seen more than once but under ten times. This chain connects TRBV4-1 to TRBJ1-2; 9 bases agree with TRBD1. Trimming removed 1 base from V and 1 base from J; junction bases left unmatched: 4. CDR1 MGHRA and CDR2 YSYEKL come from the germline V gene. This CDR3 is built from 16 residues. Written as DNA, the CDR3 is TGCGCCAGCAGCCAAGGAAGACAGGGGGGTAACTATGGCTACACCTTC. It specifies CASSQGRQGGNYGYTF.

V usage is TRBV7-3 and J usage is TRBJ1-1; D gene uncertain. V was clipped by 3 bases and J by 1 base, with 18 bases between them. The CDR3 is 17 residues long. Looked up from germline, CDR1 is SGHTA and CDR2 is FQGTGA. CDR3: CASSLDFLDGENTEAFF. In nucleotides, the CDR3 is TGTGCCAGCAGCTTGGACTTTCTGGACGGCGAGAACACTGAAGCTTTCTTT.

The chain couples TRBV2 to TRBJ2-2, with D possibly matching TRBD1 (5 bases). CDR3 length equals 17 residues. V lost 4 bases and J lost 3, with 18 bases in between. Germline lookup yields CDR1 SNHLY and CDR2 FYNNEI. The DNA of the CDR3 is TGTGCCAGCAGTGGGGTACAGGAAGTTCCCGACACCGGGGAGCTGTTTTTT. Its protein is CASSGVQEVPDTGELFF.

This clone appeared a few times. The chain has TRBV11-1 and TRBJ2-4, with D possibly TRBD2 on 7 matching bases. Per the germline V gene, CDR1 is SGHAT and CDR2 is FQDESV (reference sequence). V was shortened by 4 bases and J by 1 base, with 23 bases between the two germline ends. This CDR3 spans 19 amino acids. Here the CDR3 reads CASSSPWGQGRGAKNIQYF. The CDR3 coding sequence is TGTGCCAGCAGCTCCCCTTGGGGGCAGGGGAGGGGGGCCAAAAACATTCAGTACTTC.

The chain uses TRBV7-9 and TRBJ2-2, with D perhaps TRBD1 (6 bases). Germline values: CDR1 SEHNR, CDR2 FQNEAQ (reference sequence). The V end lost 4 bases, the J end lost 4 bases, and 7 bases lay between the germline ends. This CDR3 is built from 13 residues. CDR3 protein: CASSWTATGELFF. The CDR3, as DNA: TGTGCCAGCAGCTGGACAGCCACCGGGGAGCTGTTTTTT.

V gene TRBV27 combines with J gene TRBJ2-7, with D perhaps TRBD2 (5 bases). Deletions cut 4 bases from V and 5 bases from J, with 6 bases between. The V gene's germline CDR1 is MNHEY and CDR2 SMNVEV (reference sequence). This CDR3 has 11 amino acids. The CDR3 coding sequence is TGTGCCAGCAGTTACGGGGACGAGCAGTACTTC. Amino acid sequence: CASSYGDEQYF.

In this sample, this clone turned up a few times. This chain connects TRBV29-1 to TRBJ1-2; D is undetermined. With 1 base removed from V and 7 bases from J, the gap between germline ends came to 13 bases. Germline V lookup: CDR1 SQVTM, CDR2 ANQGSEA. The CDR3 extends over 13 amino acids. The CDR3 is CSVEGWAETGYTF. The DNA for the CDR3 is TGCAGCGTTGAAGGGTGGGCAGAAACTGGCTACACCTTC.

This chain links TRBV27 with TRBJ1-2; D gene ambiguous. Germline CDR1 and CDR2: MNHEY and SMNVEV (reference sequence). CDR3 length: 15 amino acids. V gave up 8 bases and J gave up 1 base, with 17 bases separating them. The CDR3: CASGAVRSFNYGYTF. CDR3 in DNA: TGTGCCAGCGGAGCCGTGAGGTCCTTTAACTATGGCTACACCTTC.

This clone was seen a handful of times. The gene calls are TRBV25-1 and TRBJ2-7, with TRBD1 as a possible D gene (6 bases). This CDR3 comprises 16 residues. V was trimmed by 2 bases and J by 7 bases, leaving 21 bases between them. Germline CDR1 and CDR2: MGHDK and SYGVNS. The CDR3 DNA reads as TGTGCCAGCAGTGAAACCTCCAACATGGGGGCTTGGGAGCAGTACTTC. Translating gives CASSETSNMGAWEQYF.